The 29 T cell receptor beta chains below come from one sample, sequenced in a study of B cell selection in AIRE deficiency. Sorted regulatory T cells were CD4-positive, CD25-high and CD127-low or negative. Produced via immunoSEQ multiplex PCR; TCRdb's table is partial and in-frame only. The sample holds under 5,500 clones, approximately 89% seen once. The sample taken for sequencing was Tregs sorted from PBMCs. All receptors derive from a human donor with AIRE deficiency.

V and J are TRBV29-1 and TRBJ2-7; possibly TRBD2 for D (5 bases). The CDR3 runs to 12 residues. Germline CDR1 and CDR2: SQVTM and ANQGSEA. Trimming stripped 6 bases from V and 0 bases from J, with 9 bases between. CDR3 protein: CSVGRDSYEQYF. The CDR3 coding sequence is TGCAGCGTCGGACGGGACTCCTACGAGCAGTACTTC.

This clone was detected only once. This sequence joins TRBV7-2 and TRBJ2-2; D might be TRBD1 (6 bases). V was clipped by 2 bases and J by 7 bases, with 14 bases between them. The germline gives CDR1 SGHTA, CDR2 FQGNSA. The CDR3 is made up of 15 amino acids. The CDR3 nucleotides read TGTGCCAGCAGCTTACCGACACAGGGTATCGGGGAGCTGTTTTTT. This codes for CASSLPTQGIGELFF. Filled out from reference TRBV7-2 and TRBJ2-2, the complete variable domain reads GAGVSQSPSNKVTEKGKDVELRCDPISGHTALYWYRQSLGQGLEFLIYFQGNSAPDKSGLPSDRFSAERTGGSVSTLTIQRTQQEDSAVYLCASSLPTQGIGELFFGEGSRLTVL.

The chain combines TRBV7-2 with TRBJ1-2; unclear D gene. This CDR3 comprises 13 residues. Germline V lookup: CDR1 SGHTA, CDR2 FQGNSA. The germline V and J ends were trimmed by 0 bases and 1 base, with 3 bases remaining between them. The CDR3, as DNA: TGTGCCAGCAGCTTAGCACATAACTATGGCTACACCTTC. Its translation is CASSLAHNYGYTF.

This sequence joins TRBV4-3 and TRBJ2-2; 13 nucleotides agree with TRBD2. The V and J ends lost 0 bases and 7 bases, in that order; junction bases with no gene match: 11. CDR1 is LGHNA, CDR2 YSLEER, per germline. The CDR3 runs 19 residues. In DNA, the CDR3 is TGCGCCAGCAGCCAAGAACGTACGACTAGCGGGAGGAGGGACGGGGAGCTGTTTTTT. Encoded protein: CASSQERTTSGRRDGELFF.

The chain employs TRBV6-5 and TRBJ1-1, with 10 bases aligning to TRBD1. The V and J ends lost 4 bases and 7 bases, in that order; junction bases with no gene match: 6. The CDR3 runs to 14 residues. Germline V gives CDR1 MNHEY, CDR2 SVGAGI. This chain's CDR3 is CASSFDRGRGEAFF. CDR3 sequence (DNA): TGTGCCAGCAGTTTCGACAGGGGGCGAGGTGAAGCTTTCTTT.

The chain employs TRBV11-3 and TRBJ1-6, with a possible D match to TRBD1 (5 bases). This CDR3 spans 16 amino acids. Germline V gives CDR1 SGHNT, CDR2 YENEEA. The ends were cut back, 5 bases at V and 0 bases at J, with 11 bases in the middle. For the CDR3, the DNA is TGTGCCAGCAGCGCGGACACCCGCTCCTATAATTCACCCCTCCACTTT. Translating it yields CASSADTRSYNSPLHF.

The rearrangement links TRBV11-3 to TRBJ2-3; D gene uncertain. The CDR3 spans 14 residues. Germline CDR1 reads SGHNT; CDR2 reads YENEEA. Trimming removed 0 bases from V and 3 bases from J, with 7 bases in between. The CDR3 sequence is CASSLEVGTDTQYF. In nucleotides, the CDR3 is TGTGCCAGCAGCTTAGAGGTGGGGACAGATACGCAGTATTTT.

This clone was seen just once. This rearrangement joins TRBV5-6 to TRBJ2-7; 7 bases line up with TRBD1. J was trimmed by 7 bases and V by 6 bases; bases with no gene match: 10. CDR1 is SGHDT and CDR2 is YYEEEE in the germline V gene. The CDR3 totals 13 residues. The CDR3 region is CASTGQVHGEQYF. In DNA, the CDR3 is TGTGCCAGCACCGGACAGGTCCATGGGGAGCAGTACTTC.

The rearrangement links TRBV11-3 to TRBJ2-7, with D tentatively TRBD2 (5 bases). This CDR3 spans 12 amino acids. Germline loops: CDR1 SGHNT, CDR2 YENEEA. Trimming left V 3 bases short and J 3 bases short, with 6 bases between. CDR3 amino acids: CASSLAGYEQYF. CDR3 DNA: TGTGCCAGCAGCTTGGCGGGCTACGAGCAGTACTTC.

This chain joins TRBV19 and TRBJ2-2; D call uncertain. The V end lost 3 bases, the J end lost 3 bases, and 11 bases lay between the germline ends. This CDR3 comprises 15 residues. Germline V gives CDR1 LNHDA, CDR2 SQIVND (reference sequence). Here the CDR3 DNA reads TGTGCCAGTAGTATTCTGGCTATTCACACCGGGGAGCTGTTTTTT. As protein: CASSILAIHTGELFF.

The genes are TRBV10-3 and TRBJ1-2; 10 bases fit TRBD1. The CDR3 is 13 residues long. V trimming: 5 bases; J trimming: 6 bases; junction bases outside the gene matches: 3. CDR1 ENHRY and CDR2 SYGVKD come from the germline V gene. Here the CDR3 DNA reads TGTGCCATCAGTAGAGGGACAGGGGATGGCTACACCTTC. Translation: CAISRGTGDGYTF.

This clone was seen once. The chain recombines TRBV30 with TRBJ1-5, with unresolved D. CDR1 and CDR2 from the germline V gene are GTSNPN and SVGIG (reference sequence). This CDR3 has 13 residues. V was pared by 3 bases and J by 7 bases, with 13 bases between. This CDR3 is CAWRKTAYQPQHF. The CDR3 coding sequence is TGTGCCTGGAGGAAAACCGCTTACCAGCCCCAGCATTTT.

The J gene is TRBJ2-6, the V gene TRBV7-6, with D possibly matching TRBD1 (5 bases). V gave up 7 bases and J gave up 0 bases, with 16 bases separating them. The CDR3 spans 17 residues. From germline, CDR1 is SGHVS and CDR2 FNYEAQ. The DNA of the CDR3 is TGTGCCAGCACCGAAAGCCATGGACACTCTGGGGCCAACGTCCTGACTTTC. Translating gives CASTESHGHSGANVLTF.

This chain joins TRBV5-4 and TRBJ2-7; D possibly uses TRBD1 or TRBD2 (5 bases each). Germline assignment: CDR1 SGHNT and CDR2 YYREEE (reference sequence). Trimming took off 0 bases at V and 9 bases at J, with 13 bases between the two ends. The CDR3 covers 13 residues. CDR3 region: CASSLEAGTVQYF. As DNA, the CDR3 is TGTGCCAGCAGCTTGGAGGCAGGGACGGTGCAGTACTTC. The entire variable domain, with the rest obtained from reference TRBV5-4 and TRBJ2-7, is as follows: ETGVTQSPTHLIKTRGQQVTLRCSSQSGHNTVSWYQQALGQGPQFIFQYYREEENGRGNFPPRFSGLQFPNYSSELNVNALELDDSALYLCASSLEAGTVQYFGPGTRLTVT.

The chain combines TRBV6-4 with TRBJ2-3; 11 nucleotides match TRBD2. The CDR3 length is 23 residues. Germline lookup yields CDR1 MRHNA and CDR2 SNTAGT. V was clipped by 2 bases and J by 1 base; unmatched bases: 23. The CDR3 reads CASSDLIWRPELAGGMRTDTQYF. The CDR3 nucleotides read TGTGCCAGCAGTGACCTCATTTGGAGACCGGAGTTAGCGGGGGGGATGCGCACAGATACGCAGTATTTT.

The chain is built from TRBV30 and TRBJ2-3; 8 nucleotides match TRBD1. Looked up from germline, CDR1 is GTSNPN and CDR2 is SVGIG (reference sequence). The V gene end was trimmed by 0 bases and the J gene end by 3 bases; junction bases not matched to a gene: 5. There are 15 residues in the CDR3. The CDR3 DNA sequence: TGTGCCTGGAGTGTATGGGACAGGTCGACAGATACGCAGTATTTT. Its translation is CAWSVWDRSTDTQYF.

This clone was counted a single time. The chain has TRBV5-1 and TRBJ2-3, with D perhaps matching TRBD2 (6 bases). The CDR3 extends over 15 amino acids. The germline gives CDR1 SGHRS, CDR2 YFSETQ. The germline V and J ends were trimmed by 4 bases and 0 bases, with 12 bases remaining between them. The CDR3 loop reads CASSETAGSTDTQYF. The DNA for the CDR3 is TGCGCCAGCAGCGAAACAGCGGGCAGCACAGATACGCAGTATTTT.

This clone was found a few times. J is TRBJ1-1 and V is TRBV4-1; possible D gene TRBD1, 5 bases. V lost 2 bases and J lost 3, with 10 bases in between. Germline V gives CDR1 MGHRA, CDR2 YSYEKL. CDR3 length: 14 amino acids. The CDR3 here is CASSQWGGDTEAFF. The CDR3 region has the DNA TGCGCCAGCAGCCAATGGGGCGGTGACACTGAAGCTTTCTTT.

The V and J genes are TRBV20-1 and TRBJ1-2; tentatively, D is TRBD1 (5 bases). The V gene's germline CDR1 is DFQATT and CDR2 SNEGSKA (reference sequence). Trimming left V 6 bases short and J 4 bases short, with 9 bases between. The CDR3 has 11 amino acids. The CDR3, as DNA: TGCAGTGCGAGGGGCCGCTATGGCTACACCTTC. Its protein is CSARGRYGYTF.

This chain links TRBV28 with TRBJ1-2; D possibly corresponds to TRBD1 (5 bases). V gave up 7 bases and J gave up 8 bases, with 20 bases separating them. The CDR3 spans 14 residues. Germline CDR1 reads MDHEN; CDR2 reads SYDVKM. CDR3 coding DNA: TGTGCCAGCATAAATCAGTGGGGGGGTGTGGGCTACACCTTC. It is translated as CASINQWGGVGYTF.

About this clone: Other DNA variants within this sample encode the same CDR3. The V gene is TRBV13, the J gene TRBJ1-5; TRBD1 aligns across 7 bases. Trimming cost V 5 bases and J 11 bases; bases outside gene matches: 15. The CDR3 extends over 15 amino acids. The germline V gene has CDR1 PRHDT and CDR2 FYEKMQ (reference sequence). The chain's CDR3 is CASSVRGQGVRTQHF. CDR3 DNA: TGTGCCAGCAGCGTTAGGGGGCAGGGGGTTCGGACCCAGCATTTT.

This rearrangement joins TRBV6-5 to TRBJ2-3; D unclear. The CDR3 loop spans 15 amino acids. Germline values: CDR1 MNHEY, CDR2 SVGAGI. V was cut by 2 bases and J by 0 bases, with 9 bases left in between. The DNA of the CDR3 is TGTGCCAGCAGTTACACTTTGATAAGCACAGATACGCAGTATTTT. It is translated as CASSYTLISTDTQYF.

This clone was picked up a small number of times. This CDR3 is missing its conserved last phenylalanine or tryptophan, likely due to a read error. The DNA is left out, because the CDR3 cannot be placed on it with certainty; the CDR3 is given as TCRdb lists it. The V call is TRBV7-9, the J call TRBJ2-2; TRBD2 is taken as the D call from the table, unchecked against the DNA. Ends included, the CDR3 has 9 residues. Germline V gene lookup returns CDR1 SEHNR and CDR2 FQNEAQ (reference sequence). CDR3 amino acids: CASSPLGGS.

This chain connects TRBV7-2 to TRBJ1-5; 7 positions match TRBD1. Germline values: CDR1 SGHTA, CDR2 FQGNSA. The CDR3 has 13 residues. V was clipped by 5 bases and J by 7 bases; unmatched bases: 5. For the CDR3, the DNA is TGTGCCAGCAGCGAGAACAGGGGACAGCCCCAGCATTTT. Encoded protein: CASSENRGQPQHF.

In its sample, this clone was seen once. This rearrangement joins TRBV18 to TRBJ2-2; D is unresolved. V was pared by 1 base and J by 1 base, with 16 bases between. Germline V gene lookup returns CDR1 KGHSH and CDR2 LQKENI. The CDR3 has 18 amino acids. The DNA of the CDR3 is TGTGCCAGCTCACCACGCCAAGCGTCCAGGATGAACACCGGGGAGCTGTTTTTT. Its translation: CASSPRQASRMNTGELFF.

V usage is TRBV7-9 and J usage is TRBJ1-2, with D tentatively TRBD1 (5 bases). There are 12 residues in the CDR3. Between the trimmed V and J ends, which lost 4 bases and 2 bases, there was a span of 5 bases. Germline V gene sequence: CDR1 SEHNR, CDR2 FQNEAQ (reference sequence). The CDR3 DNA reads TGTGCCAGCAGCTCAGGGAACTATGGCTACACCTTC. Translating gives CASSSGNYGYTF.

The rearrangement links TRBV7-2 to TRBJ1-2; possibly TRBD1 for D (5 bases). The CDR3 covers 12 residues. The ends were cut back, 5 bases at V and 10 bases at J, with 14 bases in the middle. From germline, CDR1 is SGHTA and CDR2 FQGNSA. CDR3 sequence reads: CASSVRGRYYTF. The DNA for the CDR3 is TGTGCCAGCAGCGTACGGGGACGGTACTACACCTTC.

This clone was seen just once. The chain is built from TRBV18 and TRBJ1-4; unclear D gene. The germline gives CDR1 KGHSH, CDR2 LQKENI. The CDR3 totals 13 residues. V gave up 8 bases and J gave up 5 bases, with 12 bases separating them. The CDR3 spells CASKVSGNEKLFF. CDR3 nucleotide sequence: TGTGCCAGCAAAGTCTCGGGGAATGAAAAACTGTTTTTT.

The chain couples TRBV7-6 to TRBJ2-2; no clear D. V was shortened by 2 bases and J by 6 bases, with 10 bases between the two germline ends. This CDR3 region has 14 residues. Germline assignment: CDR1 SGHVS and CDR2 FNYEAQ. The CDR3 DNA sequence: TGTGCCAGCAGCTTAACTTGGTTGGCCGGGGAGCTGTTTTTT. It yields the protein CASSLTWLAGELFF.